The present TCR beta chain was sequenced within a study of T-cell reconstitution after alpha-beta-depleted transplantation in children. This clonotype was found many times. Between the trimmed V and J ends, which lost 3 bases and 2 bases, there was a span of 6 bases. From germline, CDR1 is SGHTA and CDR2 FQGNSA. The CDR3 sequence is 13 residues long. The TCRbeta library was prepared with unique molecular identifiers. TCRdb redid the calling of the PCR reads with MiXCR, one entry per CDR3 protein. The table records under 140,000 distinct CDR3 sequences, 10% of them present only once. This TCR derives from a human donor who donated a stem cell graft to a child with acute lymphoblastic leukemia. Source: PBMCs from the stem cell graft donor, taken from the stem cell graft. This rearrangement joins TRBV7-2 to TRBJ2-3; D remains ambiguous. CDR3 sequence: CASSLAPTDTQYF. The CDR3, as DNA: TGTGCCAGCAGCTTGGCGCCCACAGATACGCAGTATTTT.